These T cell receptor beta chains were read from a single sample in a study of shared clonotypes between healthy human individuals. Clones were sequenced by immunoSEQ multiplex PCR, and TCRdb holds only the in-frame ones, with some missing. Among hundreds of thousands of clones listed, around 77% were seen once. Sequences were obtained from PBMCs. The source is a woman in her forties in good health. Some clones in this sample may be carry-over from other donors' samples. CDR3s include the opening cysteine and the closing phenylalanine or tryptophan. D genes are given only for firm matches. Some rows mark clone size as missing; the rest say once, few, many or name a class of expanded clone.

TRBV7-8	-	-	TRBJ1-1	TGTGCCAGCAGCTCGCCCTACAGCACTGAAGCTTTCTTT	CASSSPYSTEAFF
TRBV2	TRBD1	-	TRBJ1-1	TGTGCCAGCAGTTATACAGGGGACTCCCTGAACACTGAAGCTTTCTTT	CASSYTGDSLNTEAFF
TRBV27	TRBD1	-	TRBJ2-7	TGTGCCAGCAGGCGGATTGGACAGGGGGCGCCGTCCTACGAGCAGTACTTC	CASRRIGQGAPSYEQYF
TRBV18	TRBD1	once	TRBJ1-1	TGTGCCGGCTCACCAGGGGGGGTCACTGAAGCTTTCTTT	CAGSPGGVTEAFF
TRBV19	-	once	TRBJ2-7	TGTGCCACCAAGTATGGGAGGGACAGCTCGTACGAGCAGTACTTC	CATKYGRDSSYEQYF
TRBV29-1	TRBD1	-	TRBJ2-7	TGCAGCGTGCAACTGACAGGGTCGGACGAGCAGTACTTC	CSVQLTGSDEQYF
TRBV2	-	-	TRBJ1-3	TGTGCCAGCACCCTGGGGTCCCCTGGAAACACCATATATTTT	CASTLGSPGNTIYF
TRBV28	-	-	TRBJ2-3	TGTGCCAGCAGTTTAATCGAGGGTACGCAGTATTTT	CASSLIEGTQYF
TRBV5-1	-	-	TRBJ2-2	TGCGCCAGCAGCGAACGAACGAACACCGGGGAGCTGTTTTTT	CASSERTNTGELFF
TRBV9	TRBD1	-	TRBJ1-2	TGTGCCAGCAGCGTAGCTGGGGACAGGGGGAACTATGGCTACACCTTC	CASSVAGDRGNYGYTF
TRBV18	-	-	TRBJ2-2	TGTGCCAGCTCACCACGTGCGAGGGCCGACACCGGGGAGCTGTTTTTT	CASSPRARADTGELFF
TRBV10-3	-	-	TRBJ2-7	TGTGCCATCAGTGAGAGTCAGGGAACCTACGAGCAGTACTTC	CAISESQGTYEQYF
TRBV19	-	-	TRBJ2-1	TGTGCCAGTAGACGCACCAACCCTAGACATGAGCAGTTCTTC	CASRRTNPRHEQFF
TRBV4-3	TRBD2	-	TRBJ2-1	TGCGCCAGCAGCCAAGAGATCTTAGGCGGGAGGGGCTACAATGAGCAGTTCTTC	CASSQEILGGRGYNEQFF
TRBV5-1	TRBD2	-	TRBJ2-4	TGCGCCAGCAGATTCCTAGCGGGAGAGCACATTCAGTACTTC	CASRFLAGEHIQYF
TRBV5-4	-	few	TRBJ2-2	TGTGCCAGCAGCCGAACCGGGACAACGAACACCGGGGAGCTGTTTTTT	CASSRTGTTNTGELFF
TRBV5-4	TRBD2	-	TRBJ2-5	TGTGCCAGCAGCCATTCTTCTAGCGGCCAAGAGACCCAGTACTTC	CASSHSSSGQETQYF
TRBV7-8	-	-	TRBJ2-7	TGTGCCAGCAGCTTAGCGGGTTCAGGCGAACACTTCTCCTACGAGCAGTACTTC	CASSLAGSGEHFSYEQYF
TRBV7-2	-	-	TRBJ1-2	TGTGCCAGCAGCTTAGGGTATACGGGTTCGAGGGGTGGCTACACCTTC	CASSLGYTGSRGGYTF
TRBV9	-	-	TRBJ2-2	TGTGCCAGCAGCGTACTAGACAGCGCGAACACCGGGGAGCTGTTTTTT	CASSVLDSANTGELFF
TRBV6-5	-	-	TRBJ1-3	TGTGCCAGCAGTTACTCGGACTCTGGAAACACCATATATTTT	CASSYSDSGNTIYF
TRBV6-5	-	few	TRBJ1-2	TGTGCCAGCAGTTTTGCGGGAAACTATGGCTACACCTTC	CASSFAGNYGYTF
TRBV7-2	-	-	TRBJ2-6	TGTGCCAGCAGCTTAGTGACTTCTGGGGCCAACGTCCTGACTTTC	CASSLVTSGANVLTF
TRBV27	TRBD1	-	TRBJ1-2	TGTGCCAGCAGTTTATACGGACAGGTCCAACCTAACTATGGCTACACCTTC	CASSLYGQVQPNYGYTF
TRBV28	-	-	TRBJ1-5	TGTGCCAGCAGTTTCGTTTCGCGAACTAATCAGCCCCAGCATTTT	CASSFVSRTNQPQHF
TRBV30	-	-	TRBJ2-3	TGTGCCACGGACGGGGAATGGACAGATACGCAGTATTTT	CATDGEWTDTQYF
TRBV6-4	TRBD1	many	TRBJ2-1	TGTGCCAGCAGTCTTAGACAGGGAGAGTACAATGAGCAGTTCTTC	CASSLRQGEYNEQFF
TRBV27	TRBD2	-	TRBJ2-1	TGTGCCAGCAGTCTCGGGACTAGCGGGAAAAATGAGCAGTTCTTC	CASSLGTSGKNEQFF
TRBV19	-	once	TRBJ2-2	TGTGCCAGTAGTAGTAGCGGGAACACCGGGGAGCTGTTTTTT	CASSSSGNTGELFF
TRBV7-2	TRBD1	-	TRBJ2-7	TGTGCCAGCAGCTTAGTTTGGACAGGCGGTCCCTACGAGCAGTACTTC	CASSLVWTGGPYEQYF
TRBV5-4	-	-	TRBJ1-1	TGTGCCAGCAGTCCAGGGGTAGGGGCTATGAACACTGAAGCTTTCTTT	CASSPGVGAMNTEAFF
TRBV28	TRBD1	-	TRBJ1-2	TGTGCCAGCAGCCCTACCGGCTCAACAGGGGTCGAGAAAGGCTACACCTTC	CASSPTGSTGVEKGYTF
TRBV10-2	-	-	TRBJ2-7	TGCGCCAGCAGGAGGGGCCGGGACATGACCTACGAGCAGTACTTC	CASRRGRDMTYEQYF
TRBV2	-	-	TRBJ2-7	TGTGCCAGCAGCGAAAGGGCTGTAAAGCAGTACTTC	CASSERAVKQYF
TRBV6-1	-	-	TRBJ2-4	TGTGCCAGCAGTGAATGGGGGGCTGGGAACATTCAGTACTTC	CASSEWGAGNIQYF
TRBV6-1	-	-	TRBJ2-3	TGTGCCAGCAGTGCCCCGATGGGGTTTGGCGTAGATACGCAGTATTTT	CASSAPMGFGVDTQYF
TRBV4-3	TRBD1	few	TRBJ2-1	TGCGCCAGCAGCCAAGCATGGGACAGTACCTACAATGAGCAGTTCTTC	CASSQAWDSTYNEQFF
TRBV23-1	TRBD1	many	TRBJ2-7	TGCGCCAGCAGTCAAACCGGGACAGGGAACCACGAGCAGTACTTC	CASSQTGTGNHEQYF
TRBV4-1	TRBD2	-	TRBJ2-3	TGCGCCAGCAGCCGGATATTAGCGGGAGCAGACACAGATACGCAGTATTTT	CASSRILAGADTDTQYF
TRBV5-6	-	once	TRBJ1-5	TGTGCCAGCGCCGTATGGGGTTTTAGCAATCAGCCCCAGCATTTT	CASAVWGFSNQPQHF
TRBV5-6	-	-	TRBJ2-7	TGTGCCAGCAGCAGACTGTACGAGCAGTACTTC	CASSRLYEQYF
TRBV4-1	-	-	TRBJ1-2	TGCGCCAGCAGCCAAGAAGCGGGACCCACTAACTATGGCTACACCTTC	CASSQEAGPTNYGYTF
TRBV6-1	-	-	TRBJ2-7	TGTGCCAGCAGTGAAGCCATGGGCTACGAGCAGTACTTC	CASSEAMGYEQYF
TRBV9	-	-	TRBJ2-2	TGTGCCAGCAGCGTAGGGCAGGCGGTTGGCACCGGGGAGCTGTTTTTT	CASSVGQAVGTGELFF
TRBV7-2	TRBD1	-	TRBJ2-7	TGTGCCAGCAGCCTTAGGGGACAGGGGGCGCAGGAGCAGTACTTC	CASSLRGQGAQEQYF
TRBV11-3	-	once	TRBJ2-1	TGTGCCAGCAGCGGAGACGGCCATGAGCAGTTCTTC	CASSGDGHEQFF
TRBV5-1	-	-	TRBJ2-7	TGCGCCAGCAGCTTGGCAGGTTCCTACGAGCAGTACTTC	CASSLAGSYEQYF
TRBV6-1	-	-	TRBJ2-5	TGTGCCAGCAGTGATGGGACTTTGAGAGAGACCCAGTACTTC	CASSDGTLRETQYF
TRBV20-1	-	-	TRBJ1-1	TGCAGTGCTGGGGACGAAGAAGCTTTCTTT	CSAGDEEAFF